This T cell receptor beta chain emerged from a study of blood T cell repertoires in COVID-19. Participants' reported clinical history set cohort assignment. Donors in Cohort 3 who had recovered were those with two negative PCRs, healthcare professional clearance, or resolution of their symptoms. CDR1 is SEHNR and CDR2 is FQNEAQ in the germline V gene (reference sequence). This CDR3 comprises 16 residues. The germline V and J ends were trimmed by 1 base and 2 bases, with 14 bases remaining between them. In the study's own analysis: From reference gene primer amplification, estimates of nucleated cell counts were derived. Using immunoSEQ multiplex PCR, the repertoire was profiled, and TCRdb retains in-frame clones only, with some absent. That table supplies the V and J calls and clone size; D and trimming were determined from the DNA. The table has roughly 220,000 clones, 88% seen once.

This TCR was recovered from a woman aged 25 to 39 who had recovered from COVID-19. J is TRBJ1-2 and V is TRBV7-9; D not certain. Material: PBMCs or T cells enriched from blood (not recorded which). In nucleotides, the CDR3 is TGTGCCAGCAGCTTAGAATTTACGGGAAGCAACTATGGCTACACCTTC. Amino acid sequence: CASSLEFTGSNYGYTF.